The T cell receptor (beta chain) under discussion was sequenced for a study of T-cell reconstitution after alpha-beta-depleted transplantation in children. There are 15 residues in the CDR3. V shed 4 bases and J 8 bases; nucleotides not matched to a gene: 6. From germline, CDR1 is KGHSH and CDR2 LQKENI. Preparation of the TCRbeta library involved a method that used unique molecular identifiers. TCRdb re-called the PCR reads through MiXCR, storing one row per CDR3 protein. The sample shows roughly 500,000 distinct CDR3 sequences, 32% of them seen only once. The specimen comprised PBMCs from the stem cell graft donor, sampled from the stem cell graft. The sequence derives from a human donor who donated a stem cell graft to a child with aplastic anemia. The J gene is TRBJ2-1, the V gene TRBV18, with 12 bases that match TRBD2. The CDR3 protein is CASSQLAGGPDEQFF. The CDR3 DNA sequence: TGTGCCAGCTCACAGCTAGCGGGAGGGCCCGATGAGCAGTTCTTC. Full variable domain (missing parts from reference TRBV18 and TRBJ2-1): NAGVMQNPRHLVRRRGQEARLRCSPMKGHSHVYWYRQLPEEGLKFMVYLQKENIIDESGMPKERFSAEFPKEGPSILRIQQVVRGDSAAYFCASSQLAGGPDEQFFGPGTRLTVL.